This TCR beta chain was found in a study of molecular identifiers for immune sequencing clone quantification. Study conclusions and caveats: In naive cells, clones above 20 RNA copies held under 1% of molecules, whereas in effector cells they held over 99%.

Points on this clonotype: Antigen: not known.

Preparation of naive CD8 libraries involved roughly 19,000 to 1,000,000 sorted cells and 10%, 30% or 50% RNA. CD8+CD4-CCR7+CD45RA+ sorting gave the naive CD8 T cells. Both previously described methods and listed TCR primers were employed to make bulk TCR libraries. MiXCR was run by TCRdb on the PCR reads, yielding one entry per CDR3 protein. The sample records 400,000 to 600,000 distinct CDR3 sequences, over 20% being singletons. Germline trimming cut 3 bases from V and 1 base from J; bases unmatched to any gene: 5. Per germline, CDR1 SGHRS and CDR2 YFSETQ. The CDR3 loop spans 17 amino acids. This sequence originates from a human donor in good health. Some libraries in this study had Jurkat cell RNA spiked in. Sequenced sample: naive CD8+ T cells from blood, with Jurkat cell RNA spiked in. Subset indicated: FACS-sorted CD8+CD4-CCR7+CD45RA+ naive T cells. The rearrangement links TRBV5-1 to TRBJ2-5, with 14 bases identical to TRBD2. CDR3 in amino acids: CASSYGLAGGSQETQYF. CDR3 in DNA: TGCGCCAGCAGCTACGGACTAGCGGGGGGATCCCAAGAGACCCAGTACTTC.